Shown below are 5 T cell receptor beta chains from a single sample sequenced in a study of CD8+CD57+ T cells in acquired aplastic anemia. Using genomic DNA as the template, TCR beta VDJ and CDR3 profiling was carried out. TCRdb reprocessed the reads via MiXCR and lists one record per CDR3 protein. The table shows 55,000 to 80,000 distinct CDR3 sequences, with around half occurring only once. Sequencing used sorted CD4+, CD8+, or CD8+CD57+ T cells (not recorded which) from PBMCs. All receptors derive from a human donor in good health, serving as a control.

J is TRBJ2-6 and V is TRBV11-2; D gene ambiguous. Trimming took 5 bases from V and 0 from J, leaving 14 bases between them. This CDR3 is 17 amino acids long. The germline gives CDR1 SGHAT, CDR2 FQNNGV. The CDR3 bases are TGTGCCAGCAGCCGACTGGGGATTAGCTCTGGGGCCAACGTCCTGACTTTC. Translated, it gives CASSRLGISSGANVLTF.

As to this clonotype: The junction and the germline gene differ at one end; a read error may be behind it. This chain uses TRBV4-1 with TRBJ1-2; 7 bases match TRBD1. Looked up from germline, CDR1 is MGHRA and CDR2 is YSYEKL. This CDR3 is built from 16 residues. CDR3 loop: CASSQSLVGGHYGYAF. As DNA, the CDR3 is TGCGCCAGCAGCCAATCCCTGGTAGGGGGCCACTATGGCTACGCTTTC.

This sequence joins TRBV2 and TRBJ1-1; D is uncertain. The CDR3 runs to 10 residues. Germline CDR1 reads SNHLY; CDR2 reads FYNNEI. Trimming removed 3 bases at V and 7 bases at J, with 3 bases between. CDR3 DNA sequence: TGTGCCAGCAGTGACATTGAAGCTTTCTTT. Protein sequence: CASSDIEAFF.

This sequence joins TRBV10-3 and TRBJ1-2; a weak D match, TRBD1 (5 bases). Trimming left V 2 bases short and J 3 bases short, with 10 bases between. In germline, CDR1 is ENHRY, CDR2 SYGVKD. CDR3 length: 14 amino acids. The CDR3 here is CAISERREDYGYTF. The CDR3 coding sequence is TGTGCCATCAGTGAGCGCAGGGAGGACTATGGCTACACCTTC.

The chain employs TRBV29-1 and TRBJ2-7, with 9 nucleotides matching TRBD1. CDR3 length: 14 residues. Germline lookup yields CDR1 SQVTM and CDR2 ANQGSEA. V dropped 1 base and J dropped 4; count of bases not matched to a gene: 5. The DNA of the CDR3 is TGCAGCGTTGAAGTGGCGGGACAGGGATACGAGCAGTACTTC. Translating it yields CSVEVAGQGYEQYF.